What follows are 3 T cell receptor beta chains derived from one specimen sequenced in a study of T-cell reconstitution after alpha-beta-depleted transplantation in children. TCRbeta library preparation incorporated unique molecular identifiers. Using its own MiXCR run on the PCR reads, TCRdb lists one record per CDR3 protein. The table has around 340,000 distinct CDR3 sequences, 13% seen once. Sequencing used PBMCs, obtained from the stem cell graft. These receptors all come from a human donor who donated a stem cell graft to a child with Fanconi anemia.

A few counts support this clonotype. V gene TRBV3-1 combines with J gene TRBJ1-3, with 12 bases matching TRBD1. This CDR3 has 15 amino acids. The V gene end was trimmed by 0 bases and the J gene end by 7 bases; junction bases not matched to a gene: 1. Germline loops: CDR1 LGHDT, CDR2 YNNKEL (reference sequence). The CDR3 reads CASSQEGTGGNTIYF. The CDR3 DNA sequence: TGTGCCAGCAGCCAAGAAGGGACAGGGGGCAACACCATATATTTT.

This clonotype was detected only a few times. The J gene is TRBJ2-1, the V gene TRBV12-3 or TRBV12-4, with 12 bases aligning to TRBD2. Trimming at V came to 1 base and at J to 9 bases, leaving 4 bases not matched to a gene. The CDR3 sequence is 15 residues long. The CDR3 loop is CASSLETSGGLEQFF. The CDR3 DNA sequence: TGTGCCAGCAGTTTAGAGACTAGCGGGGGACTTGAGCAGTTCTTC.

This clonotype showed up many times. The genes are TRBV7-9 and TRBJ2-2; D unclear. Trimming removed 5 bases at V and 6 bases at J, with 10 bases between. The CDR3 totals 13 residues. Germline CDR1 SEHNR, CDR2 FQNEAQ (reference sequence). The CDR3 sequence is CASSRPASGELFF. The CDR3 region has the DNA TGTGCCAGCAGCCGCCCCGCGTCCGGGGAGCTGTTTTTT.